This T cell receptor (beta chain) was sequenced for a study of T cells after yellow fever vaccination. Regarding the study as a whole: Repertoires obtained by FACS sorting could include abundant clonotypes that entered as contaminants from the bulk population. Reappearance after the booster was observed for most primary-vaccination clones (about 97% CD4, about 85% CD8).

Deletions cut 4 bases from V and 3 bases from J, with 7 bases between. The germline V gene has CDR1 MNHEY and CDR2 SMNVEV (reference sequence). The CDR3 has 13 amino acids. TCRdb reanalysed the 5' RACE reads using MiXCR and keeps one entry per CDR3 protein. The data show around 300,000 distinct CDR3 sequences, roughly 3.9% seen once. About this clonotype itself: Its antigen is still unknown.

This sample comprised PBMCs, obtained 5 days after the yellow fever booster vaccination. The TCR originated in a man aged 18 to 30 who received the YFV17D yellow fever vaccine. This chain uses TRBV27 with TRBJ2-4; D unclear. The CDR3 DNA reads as TGTGCCAGCAGTTCCCACAACAAAAACATTCAGTACTTC. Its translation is CASSSHNKNIQYF.